The 11 T cell receptor beta chains given below trace back to one sample, sequenced in a study of cytomegalovirus exposure and HLA in healthy donors. The primer mix had 60 Vbeta and 13 Jbeta primers. Only in-frame clones appear in the TCRdb table, and some are missing; sequencing was by immunoSEQ multiplex PCR. The table records fewer than 200,000 clones, about 80% of them present only once. The sample consisted of PBMCs. The receptors stem from a man aged 30 to 45 in good health and CMV-seronegative.

V gene TRBV19 combines with J gene TRBJ1-1; 11 nucleotides agree with TRBD1. The CDR3 runs 15 residues. V lost 4 bases and J lost 3; bases outside the gene matches: 4. Germline values: CDR1 LNHDA, CDR2 SQIVND (reference sequence). The CDR3 sequence is CASSKGQGAHTEAFF. CDR3 nucleotide sequence: TGTGCCAGTAGTAAAGGACAGGGGGCCCACACTGAAGCTTTCTTT.

The chain carries TRBV5-1 and TRBJ1-5, with a possible D match to TRBD1 (6 bases). The germline V gene has CDR1 SGHRS and CDR2 YFSETQ. The CDR3 sequence is 13 residues long. The germline V and J ends were trimmed by 4 bases and 5 bases, with 10 bases remaining between them. This chain's CDR3 is CASSEGVDQPQHF. CDR3 in DNA: TGCGCCAGCAGCGAGGGGGTCGATCAGCCCCAGCATTTT. The full variable domain, in which reference TRBV5-1 and TRBJ1-5 provide the parts outside the CDR3, is KAGVTQTPRYLIKTRGQQVTLSCSPISGHRSVSWYQQTPGQGLQFLFEYFSETQRNKGNFPGRFSGRQFSNSRSEMNVSTLELGDSALYLCASSEGVDQPQHFGDGTRLSIL.

The chain joins TRBV30 to TRBJ1-3, with D perhaps matching TRBD1 (5 bases). Trimming stripped 0 bases from V and 8 bases from J, with 20 bases between. The length of the CDR3 is 16 residues. The germline CDR1 and CDR2 sequences are GTSNPN and SVGIG (reference sequence). The CDR3 region has the DNA TGTGCCTGGAGTGTACCTATGGACACTATTCCCCACACCATATATTTT. It encodes CAWSVPMDTIPHTIYF.

The chain recombines TRBV14 with TRBJ1-6; no definite D call. The CDR3 sequence is 17 residues long. The germline V gene encodes CDR1 SGHDN and CDR2 FVKESK. V was shortened by 3 bases and J by 11 bases, with 23 bases between the two germline ends. CDR3 loop: CASSHRWDGEGSPPLHF. The DNA for the CDR3 is TGTGCCAGCAGCCACAGATGGGATGGGGAGGGTAGTCCACCCCTCCACTTT.

The chain couples TRBV19 to TRBJ2-5; TRBD2 matches at 10 bases. V lost 5 bases to trimming and J lost 1 base; unmatched junction nucleotides: 4. This CDR3 comprises 15 residues. CDR1 and CDR2 (germline): LNHDA, SQIVND (reference sequence). CDR3 protein: CASSQLAGGQETQYF. The CDR3 DNA reads TGTGCCAGTAGTCAATTAGCGGGGGGCCAAGAGACCCAGTACTTC.

On this clone: Other DNA sequences from this sample encode an identical CDR3 as well. The genes are TRBV5-5 and TRBJ2-1, with D tentatively TRBD2 (6 bases). The CDR3 is 14 residues long. From germline, CDR1 is SGHKS and CDR2 YYEKEE (reference sequence). V shed 4 bases and J shed 4 bases, with 12 bases lying between them. This chain's CDR3 is CASSPGGSYNEQFF. CDR3 in DNA: TGTGCCAGCAGCCCCGGGGGTTCGTACAATGAGCAGTTCTTC.

The chain recombines TRBV28 with TRBJ2-1; 12 bases agree with TRBD2. This CDR3 region has 17 residues. Looked up from germline, CDR1 is MDHEN and CDR2 is SYDVKM. The V and J ends lost 3 bases and 3 bases, in that order; junction bases with no gene match: 6. CDR3 region: CASSFSGTSGLYNEQFF. DNA for the CDR3: TGTGCCAGCAGTTTTTCCGGGACTAGCGGGCTCTACAATGAGCAGTTCTTC.

CDR3 bases: TGTGCCAGCAGCGTAGGGGTCAGGGCAGGCAATGAGCAGTTCTTC. It encodes CASSVGVRAGNEQFF. The rearrangement uses TRBV9 and TRBJ2-1, with D possibly being TRBD1 (5 bases). The CDR3 has 15 amino acids. The V end was cut by 0 bases, the J end by 6 bases, with 13 bases between. Germline assignment: CDR1 SGDLS and CDR2 YYNGEE.

V and J are TRBV18 and TRBJ2-5; D is unresolved. Germline V gene sequence: CDR1 KGHSH, CDR2 LQKENI. V lost 0 bases to trimming and J lost 7 bases, with 15 bases between them. The CDR3 has 15 amino acids. This CDR3 is CASSPPSQLARTQYF. The CDR3 region has the DNA TGTGCCAGCTCACCACCGTCACAGCTCGCCCGGACCCAGTACTTC.

The chain has TRBV2 and TRBJ2-7; no clear D. V was shortened by 1 base and J by 5 bases, with 3 bases between the two germline ends. CDR1 and CDR2 (germline): SNHLY, FYNNEI. The CDR3 contains 11 residues. CDR3 DNA sequence: TGTGCCAGCAGTGAAGTAAACGAGCAGTACTTC. This translates into CASSEVNEQYF. The whole variable domain, filled in from reference TRBV2 and TRBJ2-7, reads EPEVTQTPSHQVTQMGQEVILRCVPISNHLYFYWYRQILGQKVEFLVSFYNNEISEKSEIFDDQFSVERPDGSNFTLKIRSTKLEDSAMYFCASSEVNEQYFGPGTRLTVT.

The chain has TRBV19 and TRBJ2-5; 7 bases are shared with TRBD1. V shed 8 bases and J 7 bases; nucleotides not matched to a gene: 13. Per germline, CDR1 LNHDA and CDR2 SQIVND (reference sequence). The CDR3 is 14 residues long. CDR3 region: CASQQGPTGVTQYF. The CDR3 DNA is TGTGCCAGTCAACAGGGGCCCACCGGTGTGACCCAGTACTTC.